Listed below are T cell receptor beta chains from one sample, sequenced in a study of blood T cell repertoires in COVID-19. Sequencing was performed with immunoSEQ multiplex PCR; in TCRdb, only in-frame clones are kept and a portion is missing. Counted here are hundreds of thousands of clones, approximately 86% occurring once; the ten biggest clones make up about 4.5%. The sequencing sample was made of PBMCs or T cells enriched from blood (not recorded which). The receptor set was obtained from a woman in her twenties or thirties who had been exposed to COVID-19. CDR3s include the opening cysteine and the closing phenylalanine or tryptophan. The D gene is left open where the match is weak. Size tells how often a clone was seen (once, few, many) or the class of an expanded clone, and some rows leave it out.

clone_size d_call j_call v_call cdr3_nt cdr3_aa
. TRBD2 TRBJ2-5 TRBV5-4 TGTGCCAGCAGCCCCTGGACTAGCGCTGAGACCCAGTACTTC CASSPWTSAETQYF
. TRBD1 TRBJ1-5 TRBV5-5 TGTGCCAGCAGCGCAGGGGGCCGCAATCAGCCCCAGCATTTT CASSAGGRNQPQHF
. . TRBJ2-1 TRBV3-1/TRBV3-2 TGTGCCAGCACCCTAACTAGAGACAATGAGCAGTTCTTC CASTLTRDNEQFF
. . TRBJ1-6 TRBV19 TGTGCCAGTAGTATGAGGGGACTAGGGCAGGGCGTTAATTCACCCCTCCACTTT CASSMRGLGQGVNSPLHF
. . TRBJ1-2 TRBV6-5 TGTGCCAGCAGTTATATGGGGAGGTATGGCTACACCTTC CASSYMGRYGYTF
. . TRBJ2-5 TRBV6-1 TGTGCCAGCAGTGATGGGACTCTGGAGACCCAGTACTTC CASSDGTLETQYF
. TRBD1 TRBJ1-4 TRBV18 TGTGCCAGCTCACCACGGCCCGTGACAGGGGACGAAAAACTGTTTTTT CASSPRPVTGDEKLFF
. TRBD1 TRBJ2-7 TRBV5-1 TGCGCCAGCAGCCCCGGGGACAGGAGGTACGAGCAGTACTTC CASSPGDRRYEQYF
. TRBD1 TRBJ1-5 TRBV5-1 TGCGCCAGCAGCTTGGAGGGACAGGGTACCCAGCCCCAGCATTTT CASSLEGQGTQPQHF
. . TRBJ1-3 TRBV6-5 TGTGCCAGCAGTTACTCGAAGAGCTCTGGAAACACCATATATTTT CASSYSKSSGNTIYF
few . TRBJ1-1 TRBV11-2 TGTGCCAGCAGCCGTATGCCCGGGGACACTGAAGCTTTCTTT CASSRMPGDTEAFF
once TRBD2 TRBJ2-1 TRBV5-4 TGTGCCAGCAGCTCCTGGACTAGTAACAATGAGCAGTTCTTC CASSSWTSNNEQFF
. . TRBJ1-2 TRBV7-9 TGTGCCAGCAGCTCCTTAGCTTCGTCCTATGGCTACACCTTC CASSSLASSYGYTF
. . TRBJ1-1 TRBV7-8 TGTGCCAGCAGCTACCAGGGTGGTTGGACTGAAGCTTTCTTT CASSYQGGWTEAFF
. . TRBJ2-1 TRBV3-1/TRBV3-2 TGTGCCAGCAGCCAAGATACAGGTTCCTACAATGAGCAGTTCTTC CASSQDTGSYNEQFF
. . TRBJ1-1 TRBV30 TGTGCCTGGAACTCAGGGATAACACTGGCTGAAGCTTTCTTT CAWNSGITLAEAFF
. . TRBJ1-4 TRBV19 TGTGCCAGTAGTCCTCACCCGCGGGGTGGGTTGTTTTTT CASSPHPRGGLFF
once . TRBJ2-3 TRBV19 TGTGCCAGTAGTCCCCGGACGGGACCGGGAGCAGATACGCAGTATTTT CASSPRTGPGADTQYF
few . TRBJ1-1 TRBV18 TGTGCCAGCTCACCAAGACGGGATCTGGACTCTGAAGCTTTCTTT CASSPRRDLDSEAFF
. TRBD2 TRBJ2-3 TRBV5-1 TGCGCCAGCAGCTTGGTGCGGGGGGGCACTAGCACAGATACGCAGTATTTT CASSLVRGGTSTDTQYF
. TRBD2 TRBJ2-7 TRBV3-1/TRBV3-2 TGTGCCAGCAGCCGCCGGACTAGCGGGGCCTACGAGCAGTACTTC CASSRRTSGAYEQYF
. . TRBJ1-5 TRBV3-1/TRBV3-2 TGTGCCAGCAGCCCTGACAACAATCAGCCCCAGCATTTT CASSPDNNQPQHF
once . TRBJ2-2 TRBV9 TGTGCCAGCAGCGTAGGGGTAGCAGGGTGGCCGAACACCGGGGAGCTGTTTTTT CASSVGVAGWPNTGELFF
few . TRBJ2-7 TRBV7-8 TGTGCCAGCAGCCCTCGCGTTGTGTCCTACGAGCAGTACTTC CASSPRVVSYEQYF
. TRBD2 TRBJ2-5 TRBV18 TGTGCCAGCTCACCGGCGCGGGGGTTACAAGAGACCCAGTACTTC CASSPARGLQETQYF
. TRBD1 TRBJ1-5 TRBV30 TGTGCCTGGCGGGGACAGGGGGATCAGCCCCAGCATTTT CAWRGQGDQPQHF